The 5 T cell receptor beta chains listed next were all sequenced from one sample in a study of cytomegalovirus exposure and HLA in healthy donors. Some clones are missing from TCRdb's copy, which holds only in-frame ones; the method was immunoSEQ multiplex PCR. The data contain 160,000 or so clones, 70% to 90% of them singletons. Sequenced material: PBMCs. These receptors were obtained from a man between 18 and 29 years old in good health and CMV-seronegative.

The chain employs TRBV11-2 and TRBJ2-7, with 9 bases fitting TRBD2. Germline CDR1 reads SGHAT; CDR2 reads FQNNGV. J was trimmed by 4 bases and V by 5 bases; bases with no gene match: 9. The CDR3 is made up of 15 amino acids. For the CDR3, the DNA is TGTGCCAGCAGCGCGGGGGGGGGAGCAGGATACGAGCAGTACTTC. It yields the protein CASSAGGGAGYEQYF.

The chain joins TRBV5-4 to TRBJ1-1, with 7 bases fitting TRBD1. The ends lost 2 bases at V and 2 bases at J; junction bases unmatched: 9. The germline V gene encodes CDR1 SGHNT and CDR2 YYREEE (reference sequence). The CDR3 runs to 16 residues. The CDR3, as DNA: TGTGCCAGCAGCTTACCTGACAGGGAACTAAACACTGAAGCTTTCTTT. Encoded protein: CASSLPDRELNTEAFF.

This clone showed up just once. The rearrangement links TRBV15 to TRBJ1-2; 7 positions match TRBD1. The CDR3 runs to 14 residues. The trim removed 2 bases at V and 8 bases at J, leaving 8 bases unmatched. In germline, CDR1 is LNHNV, CDR2 YYDKDF (reference sequence). The CDR3 bases are TGTGCCACCAGCAGACTAGACAGGGCGGAAGGCTACACCTTC. Encoded protein: CATSRLDRAEGYTF.

The J gene is TRBJ2-7, the V gene TRBV6-5; possibly TRBD1 for D (6 bases). The germline gives CDR1 MNHEY, CDR2 SVGAGI. The CDR3 spans 13 residues. With 6 bases removed from V and 5 bases from J, the gap between germline ends came to 14 bases. This CDR3 is CASRPTGLDEQYV. The CDR3 region has the DNA TGTGCCAGCAGACCGACAGGACTCGACGAGCAGTACGTC.

The rearrangement uses TRBV2 and TRBJ2-1, with D uncertain. There are 14 residues in the CDR3. Germline V lookup: CDR1 SNHLY, CDR2 FYNNEI. Trimming removed 2 bases at V and 4 bases at J, with 9 bases between. The CDR3 nucleotides read TGTGCCAGCAGTGAAAATTATTTGTACAATGAGCAGTTCTTC. Translation: CASSENYLYNEQFF.